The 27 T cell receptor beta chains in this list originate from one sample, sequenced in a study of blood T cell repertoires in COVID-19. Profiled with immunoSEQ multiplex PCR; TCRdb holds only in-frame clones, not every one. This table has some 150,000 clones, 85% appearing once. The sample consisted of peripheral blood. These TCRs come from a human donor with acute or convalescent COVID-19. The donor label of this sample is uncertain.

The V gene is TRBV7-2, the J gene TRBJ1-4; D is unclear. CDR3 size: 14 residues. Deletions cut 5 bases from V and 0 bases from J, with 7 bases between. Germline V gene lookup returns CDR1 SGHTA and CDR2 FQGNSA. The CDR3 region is CASSPFATNEKLFF. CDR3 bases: TGTGCCAGCAGCCCATTTGCAACTAATGAAAAACTGTTTTTT.

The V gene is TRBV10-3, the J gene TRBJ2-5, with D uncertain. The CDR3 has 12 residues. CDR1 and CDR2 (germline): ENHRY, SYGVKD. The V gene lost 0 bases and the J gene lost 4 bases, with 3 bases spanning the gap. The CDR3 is CAISESSETQYF. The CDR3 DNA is TGTGCCATCAGTGAGTCCTCAGAGACCCAGTACTTC.

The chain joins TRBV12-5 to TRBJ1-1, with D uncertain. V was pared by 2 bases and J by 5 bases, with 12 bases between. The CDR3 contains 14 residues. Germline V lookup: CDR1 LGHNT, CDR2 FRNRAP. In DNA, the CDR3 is TGTGCTAGTGGTTTGCGCGGATCCAATACTGAAGCTTTCTTT. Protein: CASGLRGSNTEAFF.

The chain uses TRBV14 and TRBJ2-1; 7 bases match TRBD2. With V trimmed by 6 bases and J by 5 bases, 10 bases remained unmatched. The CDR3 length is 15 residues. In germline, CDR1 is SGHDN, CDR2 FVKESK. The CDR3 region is CASSPLGEGNNEQFF. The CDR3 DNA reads TGTGCCAGCAGTCCCTTAGGGGAGGGAAACAATGAGCAGTTCTTC.

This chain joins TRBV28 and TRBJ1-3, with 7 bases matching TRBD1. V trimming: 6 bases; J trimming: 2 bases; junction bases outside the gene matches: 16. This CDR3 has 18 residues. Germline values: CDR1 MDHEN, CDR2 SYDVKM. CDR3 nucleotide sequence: TGTGCCAGCAGCTCCCCGGTCCCGACCGACAGGGCTGGAAACACCATATATTTT. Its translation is CASSSPVPTDRAGNTIYF.

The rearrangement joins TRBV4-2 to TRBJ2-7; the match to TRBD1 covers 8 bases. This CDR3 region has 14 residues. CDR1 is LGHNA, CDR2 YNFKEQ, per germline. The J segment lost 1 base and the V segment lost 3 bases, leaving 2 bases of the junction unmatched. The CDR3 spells CASSQTGESYEQYF. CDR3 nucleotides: TGTGCCAGCAGCCAGACAGGGGAATCCTACGAGCAGTACTTC.

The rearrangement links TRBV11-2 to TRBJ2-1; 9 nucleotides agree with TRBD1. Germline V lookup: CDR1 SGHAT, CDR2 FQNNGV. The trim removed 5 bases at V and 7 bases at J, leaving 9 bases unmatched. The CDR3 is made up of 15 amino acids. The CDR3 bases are TGTGCCAGCAGCGACCGGGACAGGGTTAGGAATGAGCAGTTCTTC. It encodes CASSDRDRVRNEQFF.

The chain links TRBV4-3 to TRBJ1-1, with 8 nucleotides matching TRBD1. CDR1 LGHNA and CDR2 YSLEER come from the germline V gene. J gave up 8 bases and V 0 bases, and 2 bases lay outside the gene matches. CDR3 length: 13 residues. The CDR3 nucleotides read TGCGCCAGCAGCCAAGATTGGGACAGGGAAGCTTTCTTT. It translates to CASSQDWDREAFF.

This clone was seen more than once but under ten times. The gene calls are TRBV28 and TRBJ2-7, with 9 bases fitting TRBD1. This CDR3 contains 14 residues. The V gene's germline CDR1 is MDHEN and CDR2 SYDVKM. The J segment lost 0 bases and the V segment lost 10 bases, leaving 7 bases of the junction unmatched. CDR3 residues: CAIQGATSSYEQYF. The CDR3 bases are TGTGCCATACAGGGGGCTACAAGCTCCTACGAGCAGTACTTC. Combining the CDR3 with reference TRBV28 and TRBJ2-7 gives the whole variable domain DVKVTQSSRYLVKRTGEKVFLECVQDMDHENMFWYRQDPGLGLRLIYFSYDVKMKEKGDIPEGYSVSREKKERFSLILESASTNQTSMYLCAIQGATSSYEQYFGPGTRLTVT.

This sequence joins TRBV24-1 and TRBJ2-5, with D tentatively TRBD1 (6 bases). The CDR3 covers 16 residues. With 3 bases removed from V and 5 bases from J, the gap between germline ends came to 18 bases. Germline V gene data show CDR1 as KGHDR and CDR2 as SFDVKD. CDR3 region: CATSDQGDRSRETQYF. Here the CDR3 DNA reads TGTGCCACCAGTGATCAGGGAGACAGGTCACGGGAGACCCAGTACTTC.

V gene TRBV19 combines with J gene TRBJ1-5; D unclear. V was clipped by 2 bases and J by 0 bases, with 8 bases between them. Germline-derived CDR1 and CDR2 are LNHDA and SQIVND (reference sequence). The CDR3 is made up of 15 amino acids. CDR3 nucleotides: TGTGCCAGTAGTATAATGCACTCTAGCAATCAGCCCCAGCATTTT. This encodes CASSIMHSSNQPQHF.

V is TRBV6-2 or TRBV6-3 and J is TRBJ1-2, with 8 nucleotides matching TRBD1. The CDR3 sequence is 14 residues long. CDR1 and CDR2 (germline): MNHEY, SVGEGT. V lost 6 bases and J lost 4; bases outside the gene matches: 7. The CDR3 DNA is TGTGCCAGCAGCCGCGGGACAGGCGGCTATGGCTACACCTTC. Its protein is CASSRGTGGYGYTF.

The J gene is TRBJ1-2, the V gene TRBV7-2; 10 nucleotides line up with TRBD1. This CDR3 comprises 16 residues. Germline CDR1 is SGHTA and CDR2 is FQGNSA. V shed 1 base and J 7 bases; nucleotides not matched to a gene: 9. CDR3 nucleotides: TGTGCCAGCAGCTTAGATGGGACAGGGGCGTTCTCTGGCTACACCTTC. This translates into CASSLDGTGAFSGYTF.

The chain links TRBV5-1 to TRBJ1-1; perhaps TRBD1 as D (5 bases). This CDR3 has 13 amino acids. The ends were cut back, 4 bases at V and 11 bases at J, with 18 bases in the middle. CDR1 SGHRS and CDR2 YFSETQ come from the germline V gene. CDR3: CASSPGVGGTAFF. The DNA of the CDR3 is TGCGCCAGCAGCCCCGGGGTCGGAGGGACGGCTTTCTTT.

The CDR3 DNA follows: TGCGCCAGCAGCTCCGAGGGGGGGATGAACACTGAAGCTTTCTTT. Translated, it gives CASSSEGGMNTEAFF. This chain links TRBV5-1 with TRBJ1-1; tentative D call: TRBD1 (6 bases). Trimming took off 3 bases at V and 0 bases at J, with 12 bases between the two ends. The CDR3 covers 15 residues. Germline V gene data show CDR1 as SGHRS and CDR2 as YFSETQ.

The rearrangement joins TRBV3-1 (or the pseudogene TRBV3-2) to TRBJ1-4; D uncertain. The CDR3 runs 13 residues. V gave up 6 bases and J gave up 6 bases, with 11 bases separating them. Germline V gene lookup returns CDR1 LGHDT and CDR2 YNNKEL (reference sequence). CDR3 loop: CASSPWQDEKLFF. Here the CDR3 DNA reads TGTGCCAGCAGTCCCTGGCAGGATGAAAAACTGTTTTTT.

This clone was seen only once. CDR3 coding DNA: TGTGCCAGCCGGGACAGGGGCAACACTGAAGCTTTCTTT. Its protein is CASRDRGNTEAFF. The rearrangement links TRBV6-5 to TRBJ1-1; 10 bases fit TRBD1. Germline V lookup: CDR1 MNHEY, CDR2 SVGAGI. The CDR3 runs 13 residues. V was pared by 8 bases and J by 2 bases, with 2 bases of the junction left unmatched.

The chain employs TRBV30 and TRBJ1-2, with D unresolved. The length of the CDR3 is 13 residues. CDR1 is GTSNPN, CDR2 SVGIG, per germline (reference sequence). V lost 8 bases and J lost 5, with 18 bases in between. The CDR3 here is CAGYGGSWYGYTF. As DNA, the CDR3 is TGTGCCGGTTACGGTGGTAGCTGGTATGGCTACACCTTC.

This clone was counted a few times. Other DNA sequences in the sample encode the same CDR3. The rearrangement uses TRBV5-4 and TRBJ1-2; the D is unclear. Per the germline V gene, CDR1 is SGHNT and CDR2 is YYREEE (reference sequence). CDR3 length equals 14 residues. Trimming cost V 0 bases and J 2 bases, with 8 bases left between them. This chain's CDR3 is CASSLGTGNYGYTF. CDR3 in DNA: TGTGCCAGCAGCTTGGGGACGGGAAACTATGGCTACACCTTC.

CDR3 sequence (DNA): TGTGCCAGCAGCTTAGGGACTTTAGCCTACGAGCAGTACTTC. Translated, it gives CASSLGTLAYEQYF. This rearrangement joins TRBV7-8 to TRBJ2-7; D is possibly TRBD2 (5 bases). CDR3 size: 14 residues. Deletions cut 1 base from V and 2 bases from J, with 9 bases between. Germline V gene sequence: CDR1 SGHVS, CDR2 FQNEAQ.

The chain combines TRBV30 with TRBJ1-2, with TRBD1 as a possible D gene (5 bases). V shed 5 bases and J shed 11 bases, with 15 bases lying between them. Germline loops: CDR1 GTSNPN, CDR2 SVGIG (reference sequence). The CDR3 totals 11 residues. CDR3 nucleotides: TGTGCCTGGGCTTCAGGGCCCGATTACACCTTC. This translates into CAWASGPDYTF.

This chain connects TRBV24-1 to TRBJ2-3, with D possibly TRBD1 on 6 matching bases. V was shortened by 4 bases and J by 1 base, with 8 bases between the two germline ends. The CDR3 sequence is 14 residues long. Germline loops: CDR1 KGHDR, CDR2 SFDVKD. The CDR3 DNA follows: TGTGCCACCAGTGAACCAGGGGGCACAGATACGCAGTATTTT. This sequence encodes CATSEPGGTDTQYF.

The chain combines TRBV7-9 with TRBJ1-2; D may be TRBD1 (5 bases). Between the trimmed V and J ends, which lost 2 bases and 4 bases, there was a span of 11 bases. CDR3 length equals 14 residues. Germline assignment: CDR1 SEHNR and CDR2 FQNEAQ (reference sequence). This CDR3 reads CASSLPGGSYGYTF. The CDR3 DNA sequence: TGTGCCAGCAGCTTACCCGGGGGTTCCTATGGCTACACCTTC.

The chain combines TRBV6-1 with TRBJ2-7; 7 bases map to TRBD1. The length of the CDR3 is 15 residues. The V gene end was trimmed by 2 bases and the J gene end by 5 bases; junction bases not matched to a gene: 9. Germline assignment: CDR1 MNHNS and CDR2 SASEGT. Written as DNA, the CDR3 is TGTGCCAGCAGTGAAAATGAGACAGGGTCCCACGAGCAGTACGTC. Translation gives CASSENETGSHEQYV.

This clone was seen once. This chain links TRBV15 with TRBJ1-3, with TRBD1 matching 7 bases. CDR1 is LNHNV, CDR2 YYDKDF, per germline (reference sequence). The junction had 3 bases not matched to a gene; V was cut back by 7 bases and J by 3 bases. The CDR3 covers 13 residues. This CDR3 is CATTGTVGNTIYF. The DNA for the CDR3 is TGTGCCACCACCGGGACAGTTGGAAACACCATATATTTT.

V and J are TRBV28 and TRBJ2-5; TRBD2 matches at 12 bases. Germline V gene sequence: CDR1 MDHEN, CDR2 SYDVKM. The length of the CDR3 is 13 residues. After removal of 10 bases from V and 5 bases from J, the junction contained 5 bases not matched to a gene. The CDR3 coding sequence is TGTGCCACCCTAGCGGGGGGGCCTGAGACCCAGTACTTC. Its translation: CATLAGGPETQYF.

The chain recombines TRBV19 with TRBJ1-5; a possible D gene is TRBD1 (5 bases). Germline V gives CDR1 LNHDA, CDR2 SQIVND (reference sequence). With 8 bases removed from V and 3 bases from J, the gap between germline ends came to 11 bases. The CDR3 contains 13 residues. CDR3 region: CASGHISNQPQHF. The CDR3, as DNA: TGTGCCAGTGGACACATTTCCAATCAGCCCCAGCATTTT. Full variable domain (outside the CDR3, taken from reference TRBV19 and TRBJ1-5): DGGITQSPKYLFRKEGQNVTLSCEQNLNHDAMYWYRQDPGQGLRLIYYSQIVNDFQKGDIAEGYSVSREKKESFPLTVTSAQKNPTAFYLCASGHISNQPQHFGDGTRLSIL.